This T cell receptor beta chain was observed in a study of T cells after yellow fever vaccination. Study-wide points: After the booster, over 95% of CD4 and 75% to 90% of CD8 primary-response clones were re-detected.

This CDR3 contains 14 residues. With V trimmed by 5 bases and J by 7 bases, 7 bases remained unmatched. Germline loops: CDR1 KGHDR, CDR2 SFDVKD. As for this clonotype: Its antigen remains unknown.

TCRdb recomputed calls from the 5' RACE reads with MiXCR, one row per CDR3 protein. The sample includes about 130,000 distinct CDR3 sequences, about 8.2% of them seen just once. The V and J genes are TRBV24-1 and TRBJ2-1; 7 bases line up with TRBD1. The sequence derives from a man in his late teens or twenties who received the YFV17D yellow fever vaccine. The specimen comprised CD8+ T cells sorted from PBMCs, sampled on the day of the yellow fever booster vaccination. CDR3 region: CATSARDRANEQFF. CDR3 nucleotide sequence: TGTGCCACCAGTGCCCGAGACAGGGCAAATGAGCAGTTCTTC.